This T cell receptor beta chain was sequenced during a study of cytomegalovirus exposure and HLA in healthy donors. Study findings and constraints: The productive fraction for most TCR beta V segments was about 87% or about 30% in an earlier analysis. Later analysis indicated greater clonal expansion among HLA-associated TCR beta chains than among equally common other chains.

This clone was observed a few times. Its antigen is not known. Researchers ran the PCR with 60 Vbeta and 13 Jbeta primers. The table came from immunoSEQ multiplex PCR; TCRdb's copy has only in-frame clones and leaves some out. The table has tens of thousands of clones, around 84% seen once; the top ten hold around 2.3%. V trimming: 2 bases; J trimming: 4 bases; junction bases outside the gene matches: 5. The CDR3 runs 14 residues. CDR1 SGHDT and CDR2 YYEEEE come from the germline V gene. Sequenced: PBMCs. This clonotype was sampled from a young man in good health and CMV-seronegative. This rearrangement joins TRBV5-6 to TRBJ1-1, with 7 bases that match TRBD1. The CDR3 protein is CASSFDRDGTEAFF. In DNA form, the CDR3 reads TGTGCCAGCAGCTTTGACAGGGACGGCACTGAAGCTTTCTTT. The full variable domain, its missing parts supplied by reference TRBV5-6 and TRBJ1-1, is DAGVTQSPTHLIKTRGQQVTLRCSPKSGHDTVSWYQQALGQGPQFIFQYYEEEERQRGNFPDRFSGHQFPNYSSELNVNALLLGDSALYLCASSFDRDGTEAFFGQGTRLTVV.